The TCR beta chain described here comes from a study of blood T cell repertoires in COVID-19. CDR1 and CDR2 from the germline V gene are SGDLS and YYNGEE. Trimming took 2 bases from V and 8 from J; bases not matched to a gene: 6. This CDR3 is 14 amino acids long. Repertoires were generated with immunoSEQ multiplex PCR, while TCRdb's copy carries only in-frame clones and drops some. The sample consists of some 220,000 clones, 88% of them appearing once. What was sequenced was PBMCs or T cells enriched from blood (not recorded which). This sequence originates from a woman younger than 45 who had recovered from COVID-19. The chain has TRBV9 and TRBJ2-3; the match to TRBD2 covers 9 bases. The CDR3 sequence: CASSVLAGGRTQYF. The CDR3 coding sequence is TGTGCCAGCAGCGTTTTGGCGGGGGGGCGTACGCAGTATTTT.